A single sample is the source of the 20 T cell receptor beta chains below, sequenced in a study of beta chain features in type 1 diabetes (dated by TCRdb to the late 2010s). The protocol used for the library was the immunoSEQ multiplex PCR assay. The entire isolated RNA was reverse transcribed using the High Capacity cDNA Reverse Transcription Kit, and thus expressed TCRB transcripts were sequenced. The table was pulled from immuneACCESS by TCRdb, which kept in-frame rearrangements only. Such tables lose some clones; where checked, under half of the loss comes from unresolved V genes, and the rest has no known cause. This sample lists 350,000 or so clones; roughly 21% were detected once. The ten largest clonotypes hold around 0.044% of the sample. Sequencing used naive CD4+ T cells from blood. The cell subset or site label, as the study defines it: true naive CD4+ T cells. All receptors derive from a woman between 18 and 29 years old in good health.

This sequence joins TRBV5-4 and TRBJ1-4, with D uncertain. This CDR3 has 14 amino acids. Germline-derived CDR1 and CDR2 are SGHNT and YYREEE (reference sequence). V was cut by 4 bases and J by 0 bases, with 7 bases left in between. The CDR3 nucleotides are TGTGCCAGCAGCAAGACTACAACTAATGAAAAACTGTTTTTT. It specifies CASSKTTTNEKLFF. The variable domain in full, completed from reference TRBV5-4 and TRBJ1-4, reads ETGVTQSPTHLIKTRGQQVTLRCSSQSGHNTVSWYQQALGQGPQFIFQYYREEENGRGNFPPRFSGLQFPNYSSELNVNALELDDSALYLCASSKTTTNEKLFFGSGTQLSVL.

The chain has TRBV4-3 and TRBJ2-3, with 8 bases matching TRBD1. This CDR3 is built from 15 residues. CDR1 is LGHNA, CDR2 YSLEER, per germline. Germline trimming cut 6 bases from V and 1 base from J; bases unmatched to any gene: 6. The CDR3 nucleotides read TGCGCCAGCAGTCCTACGACAGGGGGCACAGATACGCAGTATTTT. The encoded protein is CASSPTTGGTDTQYF.

A few counts support this clone. This chain connects TRBV5-1 to TRBJ2-1, with 9 positions matching TRBD1. This CDR3 has 17 amino acids. Unmatched junction bases numbered 12, after V lost 4 bases and J lost 4 bases. Germline-derived CDR1 and CDR2 are SGHRS and YFSETQ. CDR3 in amino acids: CASSLLPGQGTYNEQFF. DNA of the CDR3: TGCGCCAGCAGCCTCCTGCCGGGACAGGGCACTTACAATGAGCAGTTCTTC.

J is TRBJ1-3 and V is TRBV27; no firm D call. Germline assignment: CDR1 MNHEY and CDR2 SMNVEV (reference sequence). The V gene lost 1 base and the J gene lost 7 bases, with 8 bases spanning the gap. The CDR3 spans 13 residues. CDR3 region: CASSLWQRNTIYF. In DNA, the CDR3 is TGTGCCAGCAGTTTATGGCAGAGGAACACCATATATTTT.

The CDR3 DNA follows: TGTGCCAGCAGTTCCTCGGGACAGGGGTACCAGCCCCAGCATTTT. Its protein product is CASSSSGQGYQPQHF. V gene TRBV27 combines with J gene TRBJ1-5; 10 bases map to TRBD1. Per the germline V gene, CDR1 is MNHEY and CDR2 is SMNVEV (reference sequence). The CDR3 spans 15 residues. The V segment lost 4 bases and the J segment 7 bases; nucleotides outside the gene matches: 7.

Turning to this clone: Germline is not matched at one junction end, which may reflect a read error. The J gene is TRBJ2-7, the V gene TRBV23-1, with 7 bases identical to TRBD2. TRBV23-1 is an ORF, with its function uncertain. CDR3 length: 15 amino acids. The CDR3 loop is CARSQSGTTRAEQYF. The CDR3, as DNA: TGCGCCCGCAGTCAGTCCGGGACTACTCGTGCCGAGCAGTACTTC.

The V call is TRBV4-1, the J call TRBJ2-7; D is unresolved. CDR3 size: 15 residues. Germline V CDR1 and CDR2: MGHRA, YSYEKL. Trimming left V 0 bases short and J 0 bases short, with 9 bases between. The CDR3, as DNA: TGCGCCAGCAGCCAAGAGAGCAAAACCTCCTACGAGCAGTACTTC. This gives the protein CASSQESKTSYEQYF.

The chain carries TRBV4-1 and TRBJ2-6, with TRBD2 matching over 12 bases. Trimming took 2 bases from V and 0 from J; bases not matched to a gene: 8. The CDR3 is 20 residues long. Germline loops: CDR1 MGHRA, CDR2 YSYEKL. For the CDR3, the DNA is TGCGCCAGCAGCCAATCGAGACTAGCGGGAGAGGTCTCTGGGGCCAACGTCCTGACTTTC. Residues: CASSQSRLAGEVSGANVLTF.

The chain joins TRBV29-1 to TRBJ2-1; 14 nucleotides match TRBD2. Germline V lookup: CDR1 SQVTM, CDR2 ANQGSEA. The CDR3 loop spans 14 amino acids. Trimming took 3 bases from V and 10 from J; bases not matched to a gene: 5. Written as DNA, the CDR3 is TGCAGCGTTGAGGGGACTAGCGGGAGCAGGGAGCAGTTCTTC. This translates into CSVEGTSGSREQFF.

The genes are TRBV7-9 and TRBJ2-5, with TRBD2 matching 7 bases. There are 12 residues in the CDR3. Losses at the gene ends were 11 bases for V and 5 bases for J; bases not matched to a gene: 8. Per the germline V gene, CDR1 is SEHNR and CDR2 is FQNEAQ (reference sequence). The CDR3 sequence is CASGGFWETQYF. The DNA for the CDR3 is TGTGCCTCCGGGGGGTTTTGGGAGACCCAGTACTTC.

This clone was picked up a small number of times. The J gene is TRBJ1-4, the V gene TRBV19; no firm D call. Trimming removed 5 bases from V and 7 bases from J, with 8 bases in between. This CDR3 is 12 amino acids long. Germline values: CDR1 LNHDA, CDR2 SQIVND (reference sequence). CDR3 loop: CASSPDTEKLFF. The CDR3 DNA sequence: TGTGCCAGTAGTCCCGACACTGAAAAACTGTTTTTT.

The V call is TRBV4-3, the J call TRBJ2-2, with D possibly TRBD1 on 6 matching bases. The CDR3 runs 13 residues. Trimming removed 4 bases at V and 5 bases at J, with 8 bases between. The germline gives CDR1 LGHNA, CDR2 YSLEER. The CDR3 loop reads CASSPQGTGELFF. The CDR3 DNA follows: TGCGCCAGCAGCCCTCAGGGGACCGGGGAGCTGTTTTTT.

In its sample, this clone was seen a few times. The gene calls are TRBV7-9 and TRBJ2-3, with 8 positions matching TRBD2. The length of the CDR3 is 15 residues. V lost 4 bases, J lost 4 bases, and 7 bases stayed unmatched. Germline V gene data show CDR1 as SEHNR and CDR2 as FQNEAQ (reference sequence). CDR3 DNA: TGTGCCAGCAGCTCCTTAGCGGGATCGGCAGATACGCAGTATTTT. It translates to CASSSLAGSADTQYF.

There are a few counts of this clone. The rearrangement joins TRBV11-3 to TRBJ1-1, with 9 positions matching TRBD1. V gave up 5 bases and J gave up 10 bases; unmatched junction bases: 8. Germline V lookup: CDR1 SGHNT, CDR2 YENEEA. This CDR3 contains 13 residues. The CDR3 protein is CASSLGTGHLAFF. The CDR3 coding sequence is TGTGCCAGCAGCCTAGGGACAGGGCACTTAGCTTTCTTT.

The J gene is TRBJ1-3, the V gene TRBV30, with a tentative D call TRBD1 (6 bases). In germline, CDR1 is GTSNPN, CDR2 SVGIG (reference sequence). The V end was cut by 8 bases, the J end by 0 bases, with 8 bases between. The CDR3 extends over 12 amino acids. The CDR3 reads CAGQYSGNTIYF. The CDR3 DNA reads TGTGCCGGACAGTACTCTGGAAACACCATATATTTT.

Only a few counts were recorded for this clone. The chain uses TRBV9 and TRBJ2-7; D perhaps matches TRBD2 (5 bases). Germline V gene data show CDR1 as SGDLS and CDR2 as YYNGEE. V gave up 2 bases and J gave up 0 bases, with 12 bases separating them. The CDR3 totals 15 residues. CDR3 sequence (DNA): TGTGCCAGCAGCGTCGGACTTCTTAGCTCCTACGAGCAGTACTTC. It specifies CASSVGLLSSYEQYF.

The genes are TRBV5-4 and TRBJ1-1, with TRBD1 as a possible D gene (6 bases). Trimming shortened V by 5 bases and J by 0 bases, and 14 bases separated the two germline ends. Germline CDR1 reads SGHNT; CDR2 reads YYREEE (reference sequence). This CDR3 has 15 amino acids. The CDR3 is CASRGATSLNTEAFF. The CDR3 bases are TGTGCCAGCAGGGGGGCGACCAGCTTGAACACTGAAGCTTTCTTT.

This rearrangement joins TRBV7-2 to TRBJ2-5; perhaps TRBD2 as D (5 bases). Per the germline V gene, CDR1 is SGHTA and CDR2 is FQGNSA. Trimming left V 2 bases short and J 3 bases short, with 13 bases between. The CDR3 loop spans 15 amino acids. The CDR3 sequence is CASSLSTRREETQYF. CDR3 DNA sequence: TGTGCCAGCAGCTTAAGTACTAGGAGAGAAGAGACCCAGTACTTC.

The table lists this clone with a few counts. The rearrangement joins TRBV5-1 to TRBJ2-1, with D perhaps matching TRBD2 (5 bases). V was clipped by 0 bases and J by 0 bases, with 22 bases between them. Germline CDR1 reads SGHRS; CDR2 reads YFSETQ. The CDR3 has 20 residues. CDR3: CASSLDWASPNQSSYNEQFF. The CDR3, as DNA: TGCGCCAGCAGCTTGGATTGGGCTAGCCCCAACCAAAGCTCCTACAATGAGCAGTTCTTC.

This clone was seen only a few times. V is TRBV5-1 and J is TRBJ1-4; 7 bases are shared with TRBD1. CDR3 length: 16 residues. J lost 3 bases, V lost 0 bases, and 5 bases had no gene match. Germline V CDR1 and CDR2: SGHRS, YFSETQ. Here the CDR3 DNA reads TGCGCCAGCAGCTTGGATAGGGGGCCGGCTAATGAAAAACTGTTTTTT. It yields the protein CASSLDRGPANEKLFF. Supplemented by reference TRBV5-1 and TRBJ1-4, the full variable domain reads KAGVTQTPRYLIKTRGQQVTLSCSPISGHRSVSWYQQTPGQGLQFLFEYFSETQRNKGNFPGRFSGRQFSNSRSEMNVSTLELGDSALYLCASSLDRGPANEKLFFGSGTQLSVL.